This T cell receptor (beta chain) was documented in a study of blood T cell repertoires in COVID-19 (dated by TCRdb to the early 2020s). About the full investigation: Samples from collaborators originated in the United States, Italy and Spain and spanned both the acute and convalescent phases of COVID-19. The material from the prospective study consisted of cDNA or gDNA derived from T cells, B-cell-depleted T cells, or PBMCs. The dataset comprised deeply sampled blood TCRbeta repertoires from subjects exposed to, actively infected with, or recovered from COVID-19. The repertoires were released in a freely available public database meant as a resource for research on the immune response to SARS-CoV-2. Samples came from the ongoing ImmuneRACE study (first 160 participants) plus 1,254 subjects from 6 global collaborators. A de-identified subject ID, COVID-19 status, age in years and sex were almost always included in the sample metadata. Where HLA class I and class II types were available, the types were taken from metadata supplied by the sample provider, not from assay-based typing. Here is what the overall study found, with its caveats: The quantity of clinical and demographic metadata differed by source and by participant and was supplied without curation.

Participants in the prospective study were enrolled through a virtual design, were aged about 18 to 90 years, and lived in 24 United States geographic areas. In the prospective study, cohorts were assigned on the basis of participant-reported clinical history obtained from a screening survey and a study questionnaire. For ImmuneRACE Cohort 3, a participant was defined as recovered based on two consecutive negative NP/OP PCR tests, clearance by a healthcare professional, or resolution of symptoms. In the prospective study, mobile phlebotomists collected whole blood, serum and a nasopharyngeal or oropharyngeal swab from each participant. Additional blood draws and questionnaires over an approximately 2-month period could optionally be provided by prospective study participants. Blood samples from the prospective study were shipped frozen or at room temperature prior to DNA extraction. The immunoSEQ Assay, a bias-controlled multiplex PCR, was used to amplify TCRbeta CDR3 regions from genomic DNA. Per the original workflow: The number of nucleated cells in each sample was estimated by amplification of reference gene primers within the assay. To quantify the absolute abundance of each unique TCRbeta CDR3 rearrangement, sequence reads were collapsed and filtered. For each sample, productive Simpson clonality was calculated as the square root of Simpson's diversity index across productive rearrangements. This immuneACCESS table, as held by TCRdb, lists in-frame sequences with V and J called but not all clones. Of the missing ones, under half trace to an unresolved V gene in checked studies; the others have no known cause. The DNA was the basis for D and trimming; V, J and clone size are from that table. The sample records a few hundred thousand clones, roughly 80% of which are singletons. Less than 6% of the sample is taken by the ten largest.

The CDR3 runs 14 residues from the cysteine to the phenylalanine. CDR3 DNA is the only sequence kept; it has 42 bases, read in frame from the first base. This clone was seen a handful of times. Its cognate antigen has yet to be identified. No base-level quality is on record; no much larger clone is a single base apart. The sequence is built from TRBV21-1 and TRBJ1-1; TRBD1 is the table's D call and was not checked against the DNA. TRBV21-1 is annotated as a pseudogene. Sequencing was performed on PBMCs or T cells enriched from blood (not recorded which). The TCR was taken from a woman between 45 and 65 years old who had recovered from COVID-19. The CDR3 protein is CASKRDRGVSEAFF. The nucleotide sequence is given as TGTGCCAGCAAACGGGACAGGGGGGTGTCTGAAGCTTTCTTT.